Presented here are 21 T cell receptor beta chains from one specimen sequenced in a study of radiotherapy plus CTLA-4 blockade in lung cancer. Using immunoSEQ multiplex PCR, the repertoire was profiled, and TCRdb retains in-frame clones only, with some absent. This sample has approximately 47,000 clones, with roughly 65% found just once. The sequencing here drew on peripheral blood, taken from a patient treated with radiotherapy plus ipilimumab. All receptors come from a human donor with non-small cell lung cancer who had a partial response to radiotherapy plus ipilimumab.

V usage is TRBV4-3 and J usage is TRBJ1-2; D not certain. This CDR3 is built from 13 residues. Germline V CDR1 and CDR2: LGHNA, YSLEER. The V and J ends lost 2 bases and 8 bases respectively, with 12 bases between them. The CDR3 protein is CASSQSGVLGYTF. For the CDR3, the DNA is TGCGCCAGCAGCCAAAGCGGAGTGCTGGGCTACACCTTC.

The table lists this clone with a few counts. The chain recombines TRBV7-9 with TRBJ1-2; a weak D match, TRBD1 (5 bases). The CDR3 runs 14 residues. Germline values: CDR1 SEHNR, CDR2 FQNEAQ (reference sequence). Trimming left V 5 bases short and J 4 bases short, with 14 bases between. CDR3 nucleotide sequence: TGTGCCAGCAGCACCAGGACAAACAGCTATGGCTACACCTTC. It yields the protein CASSTRTNSYGYTF.

The chain has TRBV29-1 and TRBJ2-3; D perhaps matches TRBD1 (6 bases). Trimming cost V 4 bases and J 2 bases, with 13 bases left between them. CDR1 and CDR2 (germline): SQVTM, ANQGSEA. CDR3 size: 14 residues. Here the CDR3 reads CSVAAGASTDTQYF. CDR3 nucleotide sequence: TGCAGCGTTGCGGCAGGGGCTTCCACAGATACGCAGTATTTT.

Worth noting for this clone: No conserved phenylalanine or tryptophan ends this CDR3, so it is likely a read error. This chain joins TRBV19 and TRBJ1-2; D call uncertain. V shed 7 bases and J shed 8 bases, with 14 bases lying between them. This CDR3 contains 12 residues. Germline assignment: CDR1 LNHDA and CDR2 SQIVND (reference sequence). CDR3 sequence: CASTPSGRGYTL. CDR3 nucleotides: TGTGCCAGTACCCCGTCGGGGAGGGGCTACACCCTC.

The chain recombines TRBV11-3 with TRBJ2-2; no clear D. The germline V gene encodes CDR1 SGHNT and CDR2 YENEEA. The ends were cut back, 1 base at V and 4 bases at J, with 7 bases in the middle. This CDR3 contains 14 residues. The CDR3 sequence is CASSLGGSTGELFF. In DNA form, the CDR3 reads TGTGCCAGCAGCTTAGGCGGCTCCACCGGGGAGCTGTTTTTT.

The rearrangement uses TRBV30 and TRBJ2-3; D might be TRBD1 (6 bases). CDR3 length: 12 amino acids. Trimming stripped 8 bases from V and 7 bases from J, with 16 bases between. Germline loops: CDR1 GTSNPN, CDR2 SVGIG (reference sequence). DNA for the CDR3: TGTGCCAGTCTCAGGGGTTTGCATACGCAGTATTTT. Its translation is CASLRGLHTQYF.

The chain joins TRBV5-8 to TRBJ2-7, with 7 positions matching TRBD2. Germline V gene sequence: CDR1 SGHTS, CDR2 YDEGEE. This CDR3 is 16 amino acids long. V was pared by 4 bases and J by 0 bases, with 10 bases of the junction left unmatched. DNA for the CDR3: TGTGCCAGCAGCCCCCCCCGGGGGGTGGGCTCCTACGAGCAGTACTTC. This sequence encodes CASSPPRGVGSYEQYF.

The rearrangement uses TRBV5-1 and TRBJ2-7, with 8 bases matching TRBD2. CDR3 length equals 15 residues. J lost 6 bases, V lost 5 bases, and 13 bases had no gene match. The germline gives CDR1 SGHRS, CDR2 YFSETQ. In nucleotides, the CDR3 is TGCGCCAGCAGTCAAGGAGCGGGAGTTATCACCGAGCAGTACTTC. This gives the protein CASSQGAGVITEQYF.

The V and J genes are TRBV5-1 and TRBJ2-7; no firm D call. V lost 0 bases, J lost 6 bases, and 7 bases lay in between. The CDR3 spans 12 residues. The V gene's germline CDR1 is SGHRS and CDR2 YFSETQ. The DNA for the CDR3 is TGCGCCAGCAGCTTGGAAGAGGCCGAGCAGTACTTC. Its protein product is CASSLEEAEQYF.

The CDR3 DNA reads TGTGCCAGCAGTCCCGGACTGGGGGCCAACGTCCTGACTTTC. Protein: CASSPGLGANVLTF. The chain has TRBV6-5 and TRBJ2-6; D is possibly TRBD2 (5 bases). With 5 bases removed from V and 4 bases from J, the gap between germline ends came to 9 bases. CDR3 size: 14 residues. Per germline, CDR1 MNHEY and CDR2 SVGAGI.

Details on this clone: This sample includes further DNA sequences coding for the same CDR3. In DNA, the CDR3 is TGTGCCAGCCGCGGGACAGAAAACACCGGGGAGCTGTTTTTT. It is translated as CASRGTENTGELFF. This sequence joins TRBV9 and TRBJ2-2; tentatively, D is TRBD1 (7 bases). This CDR3 has 14 residues. The germline V and J ends were trimmed by 7 bases and 2 bases, with 12 bases remaining between them. The germline CDR1 and CDR2 sequences are SGDLS and YYNGEE. Full variable domain (outside the CDR3, taken from reference TRBV9 and TRBJ2-2): DSGVTQTPKHLITATGQRVTLRCSPRSGDLSVYWYQQSLDQGLQFLIQYYNGEERAKGNILERFSAQQFPDLHSELNLSSLELGDSALYFCASRGTENTGELFFGEGSRLTVL.

The V call is TRBV7-8, the J call TRBJ2-1, with D tentatively TRBD2 (7 bases). Looked up from germline, CDR1 is SGHVS and CDR2 is FQNEAQ. The V and J ends lost 5 bases and 9 bases respectively, with 20 bases between them. The CDR3 runs 15 residues. The CDR3: CASSERGGEAIEQFF. CDR3 in DNA: TGTGCCAGCAGCGAGAGGGGGGGCGAGGCAATTGAGCAGTTCTTC.

The chain joins TRBV5-5 to TRBJ2-1, with TRBD1 as a possible D gene (6 bases). Trimming stripped 3 bases from V and 9 bases from J, with 19 bases between. The CDR3 loop spans 15 amino acids. Germline values: CDR1 SGHKS, CDR2 YYEKEE (reference sequence). The CDR3 region has the DNA TGTGCCAGCAGCTCCAGGGCGACTTTACAGGGTGAGCAGTTCTTC. It yields the protein CASSSRATLQGEQFF.

In its sample, this clone was seen once. The chain is built from TRBV29-1 and TRBJ1-1, with D unclear. This CDR3 comprises 13 residues. Trimming stripped 1 base from V and 2 bases from J, with 8 bases between. Germline CDR1 is SQVTM and CDR2 is ANQGSEA. DNA for the CDR3: TGCAGCGTTGAAGGACATCCAAACACTGAAGCTTTCTTT. It yields the protein CSVEGHPNTEAFF.

Concerning this clone itself: The sample holds other DNA sequences that translate to the same CDR3. V gene TRBV7-2 combines with J gene TRBJ1-6, with a possible D match to TRBD1 (6 bases). The ends were cut back, 2 bases at V and 1 base at J, with 6 bases in the middle. Germline V gene sequence: CDR1 SGHTA, CDR2 FQGNSA. The CDR3 is 15 residues long. CDR3 in DNA: TGTGCCAGCAGCTTACAGGGGTCCTATAATTCACCCCTCCACTTT. The encoded protein is CASSLQGSYNSPLHF.

V is TRBV5-5 and J is TRBJ1-1; a possible D gene is TRBD1 (5 bases). V lost 4 bases and J lost 0, with 16 bases in between. There are 16 residues in the CDR3. Germline V gene lookup returns CDR1 SGHKS and CDR2 YYEKEE (reference sequence). CDR3 sequence reads: CASSRGQGLMNTEAFF. CDR3 DNA: TGTGCCAGCAGCCGAGGGCAGGGACTAATGAACACTGAAGCTTTCTTT.

This clone appeared once. V is TRBV7-2 and J is TRBJ1-2; the D gene is possibly TRBD1 (6 bases). The CDR3 extends over 13 amino acids. Trimming cost V 4 bases and J 2 bases, with 8 bases left between them. The germline CDR1 and CDR2 sequences are SGHTA and FQGNSA. The CDR3 DNA reads TGTGCCAGCAGCTCAGGACAGAACTATGGCTACACCTTC. It is translated as CASSSGQNYGYTF.

This clone was found a few times. The rearrangement uses TRBV6-5 and TRBJ1-1; perhaps TRBD1 as D (6 bases). V was clipped by 5 bases and J by 6 bases, with 16 bases between them. Germline CDR1 and CDR2: MNHEY and SVGAGI. CDR3 length equals 14 residues. The CDR3 is CASSEGGVKAEAFF. The CDR3 DNA follows: TGTGCCAGCAGTGAAGGGGGGGTGAAGGCTGAAGCTTTCTTT.

The chain employs TRBV5-1 and TRBJ2-7; possibly TRBD1 for D (5 bases). The germline V gene encodes CDR1 SGHRS and CDR2 YFSETQ. Trimming shortened V by 3 bases and J by 4 bases, and 23 bases separated the two germline ends. There are 17 residues in the CDR3. CDR3 nucleotides: TGCGCCAGCAGCTCGCCTGTTGACAGCTCAGCCCATTACGAGCAGTACTTC. Its protein product is CASSSPVDSSAHYEQYF.

The genes are TRBV6-5 and TRBJ2-5; D unclear. Per germline, CDR1 MNHEY and CDR2 SVGAGI. The ends were cut back, 2 bases at V and 5 bases at J, with 15 bases in the middle. The CDR3 sequence is 15 residues long. CDR3 sequence (DNA): TGTGCCAGCAGTTACGGTCCCCTAGATCGGGAGACCCAGTACTTC. Its translation: CASSYGPLDRETQYF.

DNA of the CDR3: TGTGCCAGCAGCTTAGGGACTAGCGGAGACAATGAGCAGTTCTTC. Its translation is CASSLGTSGDNEQFF. V usage is TRBV13 and J usage is TRBJ2-1; 9 positions match TRBD2. V lost 0 bases to trimming and J lost 5 bases; unmatched junction nucleotides: 2. This CDR3 is 15 amino acids long. Germline CDR1 is PRHDT and CDR2 is FYEKMQ (reference sequence).